This T cell receptor (beta chain) was profiled in a study of shared clonotypes between healthy human individuals. Study-level information: Donors had three CD4 naive, three CD4 memory, two CD8 naive and one CD8 memory plate apiece. Study-wide findings and caveats: Relative to memory subsets, naive subsets generally showed larger estimated richness.

CDR3 length equals 12 residues. V lost 2 bases and J lost 5, with 6 bases in between. Germline loops: CDR1 KGHSH, CDR2 LQKENI. Sorted-subset replicate PCR reactions were performed with around 200 ng DNA, corresponding to roughly 30,000 T cell genomes. Profiling relied on immunoSEQ multiplex PCR, and the TCRdb table lists in-frame clones only, not all of them. The sample includes about 1 million clones, 60% to 80% of them seen just once. A remark on this clone: Its antigen is unknown.

The specimen was memory CD4+ T cells sorted from blood. As for subset: CD45RA-negative fraction. This TCR derives from a man aged 18 to 29 in good health. The chain carries TRBV18 and TRBJ2-5; D unresolved. The CDR3 DNA is TGTGCCAGCTCACCATTGATGGAGACCCAGTACTTC. It yields the protein CASSPLMETQYF. Full variable domain (remainder filled in from reference TRBV18 and TRBJ2-5): NAGVMQNPRHLVRRRGQEARLRCSPMKGHSHVYWYRQLPEEGLKFMVYLQKENIIDESGMPKERFSAEFPKEGPSILRIQQVVRGDSAAYFCASSPLMETQYFGPGTRLLVL.